This entry describes one TCR beta chain. No antigen is known for it. The data originate from a study of cytomegalovirus exposure and HLA in healthy donors. The CDR3 spans 15 residues. From germline, CDR1 is SGHTA and CDR2 FQGNSA. V lost 2 bases and J lost 7; bases outside the gene matches: 9. General observations from the study: Cytomegalovirus-associated TCR beta chains were listed, numbering around 150. Later on, an analysis tied some 17,000 TCR beta sequences to HLA alleles at 0.05 false discovery rate. Within an earlier analysis, most TCR beta V segments proved productive either about 87% or about 30% of the time.

The PCR employed 60 Vbeta primers together with 13 Jbeta primers. Some clones are missing from TCRdb's copy, which holds only in-frame ones; the method was immunoSEQ multiplex PCR. The data hold about 180,000 clones, with 70% to 85% observed a single time. Sequencing was carried out using PBMCs. The receptor was derived from a man aged 18 to 29 in good health and CMV-seronegative. The chain employs TRBV7-2 and TRBJ2-7; 9 bases are shared with TRBD2. As DNA, the CDR3 is TGTGCCAGCAGCTTAAGGCGGGAGGGCCGATCTGAGCAGTACTTC. Its protein is CASSLRREGRSEQYF.